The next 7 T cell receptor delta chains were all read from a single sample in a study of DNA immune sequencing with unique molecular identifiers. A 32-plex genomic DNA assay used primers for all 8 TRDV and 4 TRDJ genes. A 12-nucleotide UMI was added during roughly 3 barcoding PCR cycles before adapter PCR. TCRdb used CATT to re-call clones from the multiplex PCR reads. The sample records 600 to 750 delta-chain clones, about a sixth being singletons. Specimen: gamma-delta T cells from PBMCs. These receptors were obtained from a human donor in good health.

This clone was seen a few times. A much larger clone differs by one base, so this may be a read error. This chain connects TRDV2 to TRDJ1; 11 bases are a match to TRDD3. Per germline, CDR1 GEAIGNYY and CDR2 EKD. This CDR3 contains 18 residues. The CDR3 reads CSCVLLGDKRGNTDKLIF. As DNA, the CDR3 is TGTTCCTGTGTCTTACTGGGGGATAAGAGGGGGAACACCGATAAACTCATCTTT.

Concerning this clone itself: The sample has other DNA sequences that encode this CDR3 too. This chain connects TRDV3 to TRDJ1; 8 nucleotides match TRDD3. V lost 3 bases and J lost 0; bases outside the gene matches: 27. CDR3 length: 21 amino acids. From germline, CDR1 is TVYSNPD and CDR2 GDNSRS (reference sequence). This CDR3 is CAFQDPELFMGIPMYTDKLIF. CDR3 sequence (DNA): TGTGCCTTCCAGGATCCTGAACTATTTATGGGGATACCGATGTACACCGATAAACTCATCTTT.

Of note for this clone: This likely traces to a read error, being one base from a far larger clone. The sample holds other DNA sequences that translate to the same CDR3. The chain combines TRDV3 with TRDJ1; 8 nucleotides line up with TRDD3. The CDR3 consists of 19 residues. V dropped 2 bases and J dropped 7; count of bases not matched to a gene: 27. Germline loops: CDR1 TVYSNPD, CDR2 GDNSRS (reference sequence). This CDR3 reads CAFSGPMLSGGYALGKLIF. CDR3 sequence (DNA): TGTGCCTTTTCGGGACCAATGCTCTCCGGGGGATATGCCCTGGGTAAACTCATCTTT.

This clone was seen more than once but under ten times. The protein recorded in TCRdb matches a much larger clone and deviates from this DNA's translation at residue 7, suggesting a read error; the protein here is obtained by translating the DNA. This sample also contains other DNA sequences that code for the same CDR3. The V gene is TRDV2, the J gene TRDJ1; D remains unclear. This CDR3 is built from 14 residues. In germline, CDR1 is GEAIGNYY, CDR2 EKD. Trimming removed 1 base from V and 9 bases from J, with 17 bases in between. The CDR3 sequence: CACDTVDVRRELIF. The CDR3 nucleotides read TGTGCCTGTGACACTGTAGATGTCAGGCGGGAACTCATCTTT.

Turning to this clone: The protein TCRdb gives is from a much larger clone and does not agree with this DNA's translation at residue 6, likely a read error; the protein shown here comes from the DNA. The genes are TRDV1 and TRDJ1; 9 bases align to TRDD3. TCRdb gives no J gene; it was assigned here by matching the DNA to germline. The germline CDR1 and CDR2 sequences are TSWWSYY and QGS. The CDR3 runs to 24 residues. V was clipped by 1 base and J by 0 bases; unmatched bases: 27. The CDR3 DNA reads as TGTGCTCTTGGGGAACCGTCTAGAGGTCACCCGCTGGGGGATCGAGGAAGGTACACCGATAAACTCATCTTT. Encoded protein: CALGEPSRGHPLGDRGRYTDKLIF.

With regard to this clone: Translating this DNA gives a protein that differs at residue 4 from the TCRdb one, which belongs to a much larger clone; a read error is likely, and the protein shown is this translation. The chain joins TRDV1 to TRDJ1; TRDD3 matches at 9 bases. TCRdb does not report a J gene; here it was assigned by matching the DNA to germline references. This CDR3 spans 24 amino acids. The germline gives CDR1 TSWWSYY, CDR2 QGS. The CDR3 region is CALRELSRGHPLGDRGRYTDKLIF. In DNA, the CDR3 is TGTGCTCTTAGGGAACTGTCTAGAGGTCACCCGCTGGGGGATCGAGGAAGGTACACCGATAAACTCATCTTT.

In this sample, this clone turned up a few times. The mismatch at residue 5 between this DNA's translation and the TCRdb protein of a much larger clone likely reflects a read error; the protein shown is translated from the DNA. The CDR3 region has the DNA TGTGCCTTTTTCGCCTTAGGCGGTGGGCTTGCCGATAAACTCATCTTT. This translates into CAFFALGGGLADKLIF. This chain joins TRDV3 and TRDJ1; D is ambiguous. The CDR3 totals 16 residues. Trimming removed 2 bases from V and 3 bases from J, with 22 bases in between. Germline CDR1 TVYSNPD, CDR2 GDNSRS (reference sequence).